Included here is one TCR beta chain sequence, with context. Its antigen is not identified. Here immunoSEQ multiplex PCR was the method, and the copy in TCRdb shows in-frame clones only, minus some. The data show 2,500,000 or so clones, with approximately 94% seen just once and over 0.12% held by the top ten. The germline gives CDR1 SGHAT, CDR2 FQNNGV. The length of the CDR3 is 12 residues. V was shortened by 3 bases and J by 9 bases, with 9 bases between the two germline ends. The sample belongs to a study of shared clonotypes between healthy human individuals. General study points: Sequencing depth was expected to affect clonotype sharing among donors.

CD4+ cell separation produced CD45RA+ naive and CD45RA-negative memory subsets. The specimen was naive CD4+ T cells sorted from blood. Noted subset: CD45RA+ positively selected. J is TRBJ2-4 and V is TRBV11-2, with D perhaps TRBD2 (5 bases). The clonotype comes from a young man in good health. CDR3 DNA: TGTGCCAGCAGCTTGTCCGAGGGCATTCAGTACTTC. This sequence encodes CASSLSEGIQYF.